Listed here is a single T cell receptor (beta chain). These data belong to a study of blood T cell repertoires in COVID-19. The CDR3 runs 13 residues. Per the germline V gene, CDR1 is LNHDA and CDR2 is SQIVND (reference sequence). The V and J ends lost 7 bases and 2 bases respectively, with 10 bases between them. Authors' analysis steps: Amplification of reference gene primers provided the estimated nucleated cell counts. Repertoires were generated with immunoSEQ multiplex PCR, while TCRdb's copy carries only in-frame clones and drops some. V, J and clone size derive from that table, while D and trimming were established from the DNA sequence. The profile shows some 200,000 clones, roughly 86% of them singletons.

Sequencing was carried out using peripheral blood. This clonotype was sampled from a man aged 65 to 85 with acute or convalescent COVID-19. The V gene is TRBV19, the J gene TRBJ2-3; D unresolved. In DNA form, the CDR3 reads TGTGCCAGTACGGTTGGTTCCACAGATACGCAGTATTTT. Its protein product is CASTVGSTDTQYF.